One sample yielded the 21 T cell receptor beta chains listed below, sequenced in a study of regulatory T cells in long-lasting Graves disease. Time point meaning: newly diagnosed GD, antithyroid drugs for less than 3 months. Extracted PBMC RNA gave rise to the TCR library. CDR3 regions were amplified by Arm-PCR using iRepertoire HTBI primers to build TCR beta libraries. Each CDR3 protein gets one entry after TCRdb re-called the multiplex PCR reads with MiXCR. The data contain about 210,000 distinct CDR3 sequences, roughly 19% of them singletons. This same sample was also part of a study on T cells in Graves' hyperthyroidism and ophthalmopathy.

This sample comprised peripheral blood mononuclear cells (PBMCs), obtained at new diagnosis, from a patient treated with antithyroid drugs. These receptors all stem from a woman aged 25 to 39 with Graves disease.

This clonotype occurred many times. CDR3 residues: CASSARTVSRGYTF. Written as DNA, the CDR3 is TGTGCCAGCAGCGCCCGGACCGTCTCGAGGGGCTACACCTTC. J is TRBJ1-2 and V is TRBV9; D uncertain. V was clipped by 3 bases and J by 8 bases, with 17 bases between them. The CDR3 loop spans 14 amino acids. Germline V gene sequence: CDR1 SGDLS, CDR2 YYNGEE.

A few counts support this clonotype. This chain joins TRBV6-2 or TRBV6-3 and TRBJ2-1; either TRBD1 or TRBD2 may supply D (6 bases each). The V and J ends lost 5 bases and 3 bases respectively, with 23 bases between them. The CDR3 sequence is 18 residues long. Germline V gene sequence: CDR1 MNHEY, CDR2 SVGEGT. Here the CDR3 reads CASSEEGGFSWVYNEQFF. For the CDR3, the DNA is TGTGCCAGCAGTGAAGAGGGGGGATTTTCATGGGTCTACAATGAGCAGTTCTTC.

This clonotype was seen ten or more times. The chain links TRBV7-8 to TRBJ2-1, with 8 nucleotides matching TRBD2. In germline, CDR1 is SGHVS, CDR2 FQNEAQ. The CDR3 runs 17 residues. Losses at the gene ends were 5 bases for V and 0 bases for J; bases not matched to a gene: 9. DNA for the CDR3: TGTGCCAGCAGCACCCTCCTCCTAGCGGGCTCCTACAATGAGCAGTTCTTC. Translating gives CASSTLLLAGSYNEQFF.

To note about this clonotype: A far bigger clonotype differs at one base, so this is likely a read error. The chain employs TRBV10-3 and TRBJ1-4; D perhaps matches TRBD1 (5 bases). V was cut by 5 bases and J by 4 bases, with 14 bases left in between. This CDR3 spans 15 amino acids. Looked up from germline, CDR1 is ENHRY and CDR2 is SYGVKD. The CDR3 region is CAISLGWTSNEKLFF. In nucleotides, the CDR3 is TGTGCCATCAGTTTGGGGTGGACAAGTAATGAAAAACTGTTTTTT.

V is TRBV6-2 or TRBV6-3 and J is TRBJ2-1; 7 bases are shared with TRBD1. Germline assignment: CDR1 MNHEY and CDR2 SVGEGT. J was trimmed by 0 bases and V by 6 bases; bases with no gene match: 11. The CDR3 covers 17 residues. The CDR3 here is CASRAFGQARSYNEQFF. DNA for the CDR3: TGTGCCAGCAGAGCCTTCGGACAGGCCCGCTCCTACAATGAGCAGTTCTTC.

The table lists this clonotype with many counts. The chain recombines TRBV7-2 with TRBJ2-7; 8 bases map to TRBD1. The trim removed 5 bases at V and 1 base at J, leaving 13 bases unmatched. The germline V gene has CDR1 SGHTA and CDR2 FQGNSA. The CDR3 has 17 residues. CDR3 nucleotide sequence: TGTGCCAGCAGCCCCCGGGCAGGGGGCGTGGGATCCTACGAGCAGTACTTC. This translates into CASSPRAGGVGSYEQYF.

This clonotype was picked up many times. The chain combines TRBV7-2 with TRBJ1-1; D unclear. The germline V and J ends were trimmed by 1 base and 11 bases, with 5 bases remaining between them. There are 10 residues in the CDR3. Germline-derived CDR1 and CDR2 are SGHTA and FQGNSA. DNA of the CDR3: TGTGCCAGCAGCTTAGGAAATGCTTTCTTT. The encoded protein is CASSLGNAFF.

This clonotype has more than one count but fewer than ten. The chain is built from TRBV20-1 and TRBJ2-3; 8 nucleotides agree with TRBD2. V lost 4 bases and J lost 5; bases outside the gene matches: 14. The CDR3 loop spans 16 amino acids. Germline assignment: CDR1 DFQATT and CDR2 SNEGSKA (reference sequence). CDR3 sequence (DNA): TGCAGTGCTAATACCCTCCGGGAGGGGTTTAGAGATACGCAGTATTTT. Translated: CSANTLREGFRDTQYF.

This chain links TRBV4-2 with TRBJ2-3; D uncertain. Trimming pared 3 bases from V and 2 bases from J, leaving 12 bases between. The germline CDR1 and CDR2 sequences are LGHNA and YNFKEQ. The length of the CDR3 is 15 residues. The CDR3, as DNA: TGTGCCAGCAGCCAGGCCCTCCCCTCCACAGATACGCAGTATTTT. Residues: CASSQALPSTDTQYF.

This clonotype has just one count. CDR3: CASSHRSSGGGYEQYF. The CDR3 DNA follows: TGTGCCAGCAGCCATCGGTCTAGCGGGGGGGGCTACGAGCAGTACTTC. This chain uses TRBV3-1 with TRBJ2-7, with 12 positions matching TRBD2. V lost 3 bases, J lost 3 bases, and 6 bases stayed unmatched. Germline values: CDR1 LGHDT, CDR2 YNNKEL (reference sequence). The CDR3 runs 16 residues.

The chain employs TRBV11-2 and TRBJ2-7; 15 bases agree with TRBD2. V gave up 5 bases and J gave up 3 bases; unmatched junction bases: 5. Germline assignment: CDR1 SGHAT and CDR2 FQNNGV. This CDR3 has 16 residues. The CDR3 nucleotides read TGTGCCAGCAGCGGGGGGACTAGCGGGAGGCTCTACGAGCAGTACTTC. The encoded protein is CASSGGTSGRLYEQYF.

This clonotype was detected ten times or more. This chain links TRBV15 with TRBJ1-5, with TRBD1 matching 7 bases. This CDR3 region has 15 residues. Germline V gene sequence: CDR1 LNHNV, CDR2 YYDKDF (reference sequence). The ends lost 6 bases at V and 7 bases at J; junction bases unmatched: 12. The CDR3 nucleotides are TGTGCCACCAGTCAGAAGGGACAGTGGATCCAGCCCCAGCATTTT. Its protein product is CATSQKGQWIQPQHF.

CDR3 loop: CASSYGEVYEQYF. The CDR3 DNA follows: TGTGCCAGCAGTTACGGAGAGGTCTACGAGCAGTACTTC. The chain employs TRBV6-2 or TRBV6-3 and TRBJ2-7; no firm D call. Looked up from germline, CDR1 is MNHEY and CDR2 is SVGEGT. V was cut by 2 bases and J by 3 bases, with 8 bases left in between. The CDR3 loop spans 13 amino acids.

This chain connects TRBV19 to TRBJ1-4; D gene uncertain. This CDR3 has 14 amino acids. V was shortened by 3 bases and J by 2 bases, with 7 bases between the two germline ends. The V gene's germline CDR1 is LNHDA and CDR2 SQIVND (reference sequence). The CDR3 sequence: CASSMGFTNEKLFF. DNA of the CDR3: TGTGCCAGTAGTATGGGATTTACTAATGAAAAACTGTTTTTT.

The V call is TRBV18, the J call TRBJ1-2, with TRBD1 as a possible D gene (6 bases). The germline CDR1 and CDR2 sequences are KGHSH and LQKENI. V lost 0 bases to trimming and J lost 0 bases, with 11 bases between them. The CDR3 totals 16 residues. The CDR3, as DNA: TGTGCCAGCTCACCACCGTCGACAGGTGCTAACTATGGCTACACCTTC. Residues: CASSPPSTGANYGYTF.

This clonotype was seen at least ten times. The chain carries TRBV30 and TRBJ1-2; the match to TRBD1 covers 7 bases. The CDR3 length is 12 residues. Trimming took 0 bases from V and 12 from J; bases not matched to a gene: 7. Germline V gives CDR1 GTSNPN, CDR2 SVGIG (reference sequence). CDR3 DNA sequence: TGTGCCTGGAGTGTGAATAGGGACAGAAACACCTTC. Encoded protein: CAWSVNRDRNTF. The full variable domain, its missing parts supplied by reference TRBV30 and TRBJ1-2, is SQTIHQWPATLVQPVGSPLSLECTVEGTSNPNLYWYRQAAGRGLQLLFYSVGIGQISSEVPQNLSASRPQDRQFILSSKKLLLSDSGFYLCAWSVNRDRNTFGSGTRLTVV.

This clonotype was counted many times. The chain carries TRBV30 and TRBJ1-4, with D unresolved. The germline CDR1 and CDR2 sequences are GTSNPN and SVGIG (reference sequence). The V gene lost 0 bases and the J gene lost 8 bases, with 4 bases spanning the gap. This CDR3 is 11 amino acids long. This CDR3 is CAWSVAEKLFF. Here the CDR3 DNA reads TGTGCCTGGAGTGTAGCAGAAAAACTGTTTTTT. Using reference TRBV30 and TRBJ1-4 for the parts outside the CDR3, the full variable domain is SQTIHQWPATLVQPVGSPLSLECTVEGTSNPNLYWYRQAAGRGLQLLFYSVGIGQISSEVPQNLSASRPQDRQFILSSKKLLLSDSGFYLCAWSVAEKLFFGSGTQLSVL.

The chain employs TRBV2 and TRBJ2-6; D is unclear. The CDR3 totals 15 residues. In germline, CDR1 is SNHLY, CDR2 FYNNEI. V gave up 4 bases and J gave up 0 bases, with 7 bases separating them. CDR3 DNA: TGTGCCAGCAGTGTTGACGGCTCTGGGGCCAACGTCCTGACTTTC. Its protein is CASSVDGSGANVLTF.

CDR3 protein: CASSRLGRAKNTEAFF. The CDR3 nucleotides are TGTGCCAGTAGTCGACTCGGCAGGGCGAAGAACACTGAAGCTTTCTTT. This chain uses TRBV19 with TRBJ1-1; D perhaps matches TRBD1 (5 bases). V lost 5 bases to trimming and J lost 1 base, with 17 bases between them. Germline V gene data show CDR1 as LNHDA and CDR2 as SQIVND (reference sequence). The CDR3 length is 16 residues.

This clonotype was seen repeatedly, ten times or more. The genes are TRBV19 and TRBJ1-5, with D possibly being TRBD1 (5 bases). V was pared by 1 base and J by 4 bases, with 11 bases between. This CDR3 comprises 15 residues. Germline V gene sequence: CDR1 LNHDA, CDR2 SQIVND (reference sequence). CDR3 residues: CASSIGQGLNQPQHF. CDR3 DNA sequence: TGTGCCAGTAGTATAGGGCAGGGTTTAAATCAGCCCCAGCATTTT.

The sample holds a few counts of this clonotype. A much larger clone is a single base away; this may be a read error. This chain connects TRBV27 to TRBJ1-2; D is perhaps TRBD1 (5 bases). V shed 5 bases and J shed 12 bases, with 19 bases lying between them. Germline V gives CDR1 MNHEY, CDR2 SMNVEV (reference sequence). CDR3 length: 13 amino acids. In DNA form, the CDR3 reads TGTGCCAGCAGTCCCGTCGGGGCGCGAGGCCACACCTTC. It translates to CASSPVGARGHTF.